The T cell receptor beta chain described here comes from a study of early T cells in non-severe SARS-CoV-2 infection. Study-level background: Investigators sequenced bulk RNA drawn from unsorted whole blood, and chains remained unpaired. Points from the study as a whole: There was a bias toward anti-spike CD8 responses in VDJdb matching, which missed private and CD4 specificities.

Trimming took 8 bases from V and 4 from J, leaving 8 bases between them. This CDR3 region has 12 residues. Germline V gives CDR1 LNHDA, CDR2 SQIVND (reference sequence). Attached unique molecular identifiers marked individual cDNA molecules. Using its own MiXCR run on the 5' RACE reads, TCRdb lists one record per CDR3 protein. The data contain some 46,000 distinct CDR3 sequences, about 5.7% of them seen just once; the ten biggest clones take up roughly 20%. This clonotype was counted ten times or more. What it recognizes is unknown. The TCR comes from an adult who was a healthcare worker with PCR-confirmed SARS-CoV-2 infection or an uninfected control (not recorded which). This chain connects TRBV19 to TRBJ2-2, with no clear D. Material: whole blood, obtained at baseline. The CDR3 nucleotides are TGTGCCAGTTGTCCCCTCACCGGGGAGCTGTTTTTT. Protein sequence: CASCPLTGELFF.